A selection of T cell receptor beta chains follows, all from one sample in a study of control samples from healthy donors and cancer patients. Sequencing was performed with immunoSEQ multiplex PCR; in TCRdb, only in-frame clones are kept and a portion is missing. Among approximately 120,000 clones, about 89% were seen once, and the ten largest hold 15% to 20%. Material for sequencing was blood. The source is a woman aged 45-59 years in good health. Both conserved end residues are part of each CDR3. The D gene is left open where the match is weak. Clone size is stated in some rows and not others, as once, few, many or a class when expanded.

>TRBV5-1|.|.|TRBJ1-1
TGCGCCAGCAGCTTGGACTACAACACTGAAGCTTTCTTT
CASSLDYNTEAFF
>TRBV14|once|.|TRBJ2-5
TGTGCCAGCAGCCACAATCGCGGGCAAGAGACCCAGTACTTC
CASSHNRGQETQYF
>TRBV7-9|.|.|TRBJ2-5
TGTGCCAGCAGCTTCAGGCCGGGGGACGGCCAAGAGACCCAGTACTTC
CASSFRPGDGQETQYF
>TRBV30|.|TRBD2|TRBJ2-7
TGTGCCTGGAGTGCAGAGCGGGGGAACCCCTACGAGCAGTACTTC
CAWSAERGNPYEQYF
>TRBV2|.|TRBD2|TRBJ2-3
TGTGCCAGCAGTGATGAGGAACTAGCGGGAGGGGATGCGGGTACGCAGTATTTT
CASSDEELAGGDAGTQYF
>TRBV19|.|.|TRBJ2-1
TGTGCCAGTAGTGATCTAGCGAGGGGCTACAATGAGCAGTTCTTC
CASSDLARGYNEQFF
>TRBV7-3|.|.|TRBJ1-1
TGTGCCAGCAGCCCTACAGGGACTGAAGCTTTCTTT
CASSPTGTEAFF
>TRBV9|.|.|TRBJ1-5
TGTGCCAGCAGCCCGCAGCCAGGGGAGGGTCAGCCCCAGCATTTT
CASSPQPGEGQPQHF
>TRBV27|.|.|TRBJ1-5
TGTGCCATCGGACCTGCAGGATTCAATCAGCCCCAGCATTTT
CAIGPAGFNQPQHF
>TRBV5-1|.|.|TRBJ2-3
TGCGCCAGCAGCTTACGACAGACCGCTCTGACAGATACGCAGTATTTT
CASSLRQTALTDTQYF
>TRBV5-1|few|TRBD2|TRBJ2-5
TGCGCCAGCAGCTTGGACCTCGGGGGGGCGGGGACCCAGTACTTC
CASSLDLGGAGTQYF
>TRBV27|.|TRBD2|TRBJ2-3
TGTGCCAGCAGTTTAAGAGGGACTAGCGGGAGAGGGGCTTCGACAGATACGCAGTATTTT
CASSLRGTSGRGASTDTQYF
>TRBV29-1|.|.|TRBJ2-3
TGCAGCGCCCTAACAGCCAGCACAGATACGCAGTATTTT
CSALTASTDTQYF
>TRBV3-1/TRBV3-2|.|TRBD2|TRBJ2-3
TGTGCCAGCAGCCAAGATGCGACTAGCGGGAGGGCCAGGGAAGATACGCAGTATTTT
CASSQDATSGRAREDTQYF
>TRBV28|few|.|TRBJ1-3
TGTGCCAGCAGTAGAGGTCGGCCTGGAAACACCATATATTTT
CASSRGRPGNTIYF
>TRBV3-1/TRBV3-2|.|.|TRBJ1-2
TGTGCCAGCAGCCAAGAGTCCGCAGGTTTGACCTATGGCTACACCTTC
CASSQESAGLTYGYTF
>TRBV4-1|.|.|TRBJ1-3
TGCGCCAGCAGCCAAGCACAGGGAATATCTGGAAACACCATATATTTT
CASSQAQGISGNTIYF
>TRBV3-1/TRBV3-2|.|TRBD1|TRBJ1-5
TGTGCCAGCAGCCTCCGGACAGGGTGGGATCAGCCCCAGCATTTT
CASSLRTGWDQPQHF
>TRBV12-3/TRBV12-4|.|.|TRBJ1-6
TGTGCCAGCAGTTACCCCCATAATTCACCCCTCCACTTT
CASSYPHNSPLHF
>TRBV4-1|.|TRBD1|TRBJ1-5
TGCGCCAGCAGCCTAGGACAGGGAGGGGGTAATCAGCCCCAGCATTTT
CASSLGQGGGNQPQHF
>TRBV9|.|.|TRBJ1-2
TGTGCCAGCAGCGTAGGGGTGGGTTCGAGCTACACCTTC
CASSVGVGSSYTF
>TRBV6-5|.|.|TRBJ2-1
TGTGCCAGTCTAGACAATTCAGCCCCATACGAGCAGTTCTTC
CASLDNSAPYEQFF
>TRBV7-9|.|TRBD1|TRBJ1-5
TGTGCCAGCACGCGACAGGGGAGGGATCAGCCCCAGCATTTT
CASTRQGRDQPQHF
>TRBV7-2|.|TRBD2|TRBJ2-3
TGTGCCAGCAGCTTTCCCCTGGTATCTAGCGGGAGGGGGGCAGATACGCAGTATTTT
CASSFPLVSSGRGADTQYF
>TRBV14|few|TRBD1|TRBJ2-1
TGTGCCAGCAGCCACACGACAGGGGCGGAGGGCAATGAGCAGTTCTTC
CASSHTTGAEGNEQFF
>TRBV7-2|once|.|TRBJ1-5
TGTGCCAGCAGCTTACAGGGCAATCAGCCCCAGCATTTT
CASSLQGNQPQHF
>TRBV27|once|TRBD1|TRBJ2-1
TGTGCCAGCAGTTCAATACAGGGGGTGAGCTCCTACAATGAGCAGTTCTTC
CASSSIQGVSSYNEQFF
>TRBV3-1/TRBV3-2|.|TRBD2|TRBJ2-5
TGTGCCAGCAGCCAAGGCCTAGCGGGAGGATATGAGACCCAGTACTTC
CASSQGLAGGYETQYF
>TRBV18|.|.|TRBJ1-3
TGTGCCAGCTCACCGGCCGCCTCTGGAAACACCATATATTTT
CASSPAASGNTIYF
>TRBV18|.|.|TRBJ1-4
TGTGCCAGCTCACCATTGTCGTCCGGGGATCAGGAACTGTTTTTT
CASSPLSSGDQELFF
>TRBV9|.|.|TRBJ2-3
TGTGCCAGCAGGCCGCGGCTCAACACAGATACGCAGTATTTT
CASRPRLNTDTQYF
>TRBV24-1|.|.|TRBJ1-5
TGTGCCACCAGCCGGGGCGATGGGAGCAATCAGCCCCAGCATTTT
CATSRGDGSNQPQHF
>TRBV10-3|.|TRBD1|TRBJ1-1
TGTGCCATCAGTGAACAACAGGGGACCTACACTGAAGCTTTCTTT
CAISEQQGTYTEAFF
>TRBV3-1/TRBV3-2|.|.|TRBJ1-2
TGTGCCAGCAGCCATCCCCGGGATAGCTATGGCTACACCTTC
CASSHPRDSYGYTF
>TRBV30|.|TRBD1|TRBJ2-2
TGTGCCCAGAACAGGGGGTTTGAGACCGGGGAGCTGTTTTTT
CAQNRGFETGELFF
>TRBV30|.|.|TRBJ1-4
TGTGCCTGGAGTGAGGTGCTGGTTAATGAAAAACTGTTTTTT
CAWSEVLVNEKLFF
>TRBV11-2|.|TRBD2|TRBJ2-5
TGTGCCAGCAGCCGACCGGGGGCGGGAGGCCAAGAGACCCAGTACTTC
CASSRPGAGGQETQYF
>TRBV5-8|.|.|TRBJ2-5
TGTGCCAGCAGCTTCGTCTCGGTGGGGGCGCGGGAGACCCAGTACTTC
CASSFVSVGARETQYF
>TRBV7-2|few|.|TRBJ1-4
TGTGCCAGCAGCTCCGACTGGTATAATGAAAAACTGTTTTTT
CASSSDWYNEKLFF
>TRBV19|.|TRBD1|TRBJ2-3
TGTGCCAGTAGCGACAGGGGATGGACAGATACGCAGTATTTT
CASSDRGWTDTQYF
>TRBV5-4|.|TRBD1|TRBJ2-5
TGTGCCAGCAGCCTAGGGACAGGCTCTCAGTACCAAGAGACCCAGTACTTC
CASSLGTGSQYQETQYF
>TRBV14|few|TRBD1|TRBJ1-1
TGTGCCAGCAGCCTCGATGCGACAGGGGCGATATTATCGGACACTGAAGCTTTCTTT
CASSLDATGAILSDTEAFF
>TRBV9|few|.|TRBJ2-7
TGTGCCAGCAGCCCCATCGGTGCCGGGGTCTCCTACGAGCAGTACTTC
CASSPIGAGVSYEQYF
>TRBV27|.|.|TRBJ1-1
TGTGCCAGCAGTTTACTCCCCCCAGGGACGGGGCTCCCTGAAGCTTTCTTT
CASSLLPPGTGLPEAFF
>TRBV5-1|once|TRBD1|TRBJ2-2
TGCGCCAGCAGCTTGCCCGGACAGGGGTCCTCCGGGGAGCTGTTTTTT
CASSLPGQGSSGELFF
>TRBV28|.|.|TRBJ1-2
TGTGCCAGCAGTTTCGGTCAGGGAAGCTATGGCTACACCTTC
CASSFGQGSYGYTF
>TRBV6-2/TRBV6-3|.|TRBD2|TRBJ2-1
TGTGCCAGCAGTTACTCGGAGCGGGAGGGCCTGCTCTTC
CASSYSEREGLLF
>TRBV7-2|.|TRBD1|TRBJ1-5
TGTGCCAGCAGCTTAGGGGGACAGGGGGCGGTTCAGCCCCAGCATTTT
CASSLGGQGAVQPQHF
>TRBV19|.|.|TRBJ1-1
TGTGCCAGTAGTATCGACAGCTTGAACACTGAAGCTTTCTTT
CASSIDSLNTEAFF
>TRBV19|.|.|TRBJ1-1
TGTGCCAGTAGTATGTTGGGGGCTTACGGTACTGAAGCTTTCTTT
CASSMLGAYGTEAFF
>TRBV6-5|.|.|TRBJ1-4
TGTGCCAGCAGGCTGTCGGTAGGAACTAATGAAAAACTGTTTTTT
CASRLSVGTNEKLFF